These 16 T cell receptor beta chains came from one sample sequenced in a study of beta chain features in type 1 diabetes. Whole-study findings and limits: Among patients with Type 1 diabetes, TCRB CDR3s were moderately but significantly shorter in every one of the four CD4+ subsets.

No antigen has been assigned to these receptors. cDNA synthesis used the whole RNA isolate, giving expressed TCRB sequences. Profiled with immunoSEQ multiplex PCR; TCRdb holds only in-frame clones, not every one. Of roughly 730,000 clones in the sample, roughly 13% were seen once. The specimen was naive CD4+ T cells from blood. The source is a man younger than 30 with type 1 diabetes.

This clone was detected a few times. The chain has TRBV13 and TRBJ1-1, with a weak D call TRBD1 (6 bases). The CDR3 runs 18 residues. With 4 bases removed from V and 1 base from J, the gap between germline ends came to 22 bases. Germline V lookup: CDR1 PRHDT, CDR2 FYEKMQ (reference sequence). CDR3 sequence (DNA): TGTGCCAGCAGCTCGATCGCACTATTTTCCAGGGGGAACACTGAAGCTTTCTTT. Its translation: CASSSIALFSRGNTEAFF.

This chain joins TRBV6-5 and TRBJ1-2; D is uncertain. Germline values: CDR1 MNHEY, CDR2 SVGAGI. V dropped 0 bases and J dropped 0 bases, with 8 bases sitting between them. The CDR3 totals 15 residues. The CDR3 nucleotides read TGTGCCAGCAGTTACTCCGCAGGATCTAACTATGGCTACACCTTC. Residues: CASSYSAGSNYGYTF.

This clone was counted a few times. The CDR3 sequence is CASSVRDYEQYF. The CDR3 region has the DNA TGTGCCAGTAGTGTCCGGGACTACGAGCAGTACTTC. The chain links TRBV19 to TRBJ2-7; possibly TRBD2 for D (5 bases). From germline, CDR1 is LNHDA and CDR2 SQIVND (reference sequence). The length of the CDR3 is 12 residues. V gave up 5 bases and J gave up 3 bases, with 8 bases separating them.

This clone was counted only a few times. The chain couples TRBV9 to TRBJ2-2, with unresolved D. This CDR3 is 14 amino acids long. The V end lost 3 bases, the J end lost 6 bases, and 12 bases lay between the germline ends. Looked up from germline, CDR1 is SGDLS and CDR2 is YYNGEE. The CDR3 sequence: CASSALGVSGELFF. CDR3 in DNA: TGTGCCAGCAGCGCCCTAGGCGTCTCCGGGGAGCTGTTTTTT. The entire variable domain, with the rest obtained from reference TRBV9 and TRBJ2-2, is as follows: DSGVTQTPKHLITATGQRVTLRCSPRSGDLSVYWYQQSLDQGLQFLIQYYNGEERAKGNILERFSAQQFPDLHSELNLSSLELGDSALYFCASSALGVSGELFFGEGSRLTVL.

This clone was found a few times. The chain is built from TRBV9 and TRBJ2-3; D is possibly TRBD1 or TRBD2 (6 bases each). Trimming took 4 bases from V and 4 from J, leaving 19 bases between them. The CDR3 has 16 amino acids. Per the germline V gene, CDR1 is SGDLS and CDR2 is YYNGEE. The CDR3 DNA is TGTGCCAGCAGCCAAAGGGGGGCGGGGATCCCAGATACGCAGTATTTT. Its protein product is CASSQRGAGIPDTQYF. The variable domain in full, with the rest retrieved from reference TRBV9 and TRBJ2-3, is DSGVTQTPKHLITATGQRVTLRCSPRSGDLSVYWYQQSLDQGLQFLIQYYNGEERAKGNILERFSAQQFPDLHSELNLSSLELGDSALYFCASSQRGAGIPDTQYFGPGTRLTVL.

In the case of this clone: The same CDR3 is also encoded by other DNA sequences in this sample. The gene calls are TRBV6-6 and TRBJ2-1, with D unresolved. V was clipped by 2 bases and J by 8 bases, with 7 bases between them. The CDR3 totals 12 residues. Germline values: CDR1 MNHNY, CDR2 SVGAGI (reference sequence). The chain's CDR3 is CASSYELYEQFF. Here the CDR3 DNA reads TGTGCCAGCAGTTACGAGCTTTATGAGCAGTTCTTC.

This chain uses TRBV12-5 with TRBJ1-1; D gene uncertain. CDR3 length: 15 residues. Germline assignment: CDR1 LGHNT and CDR2 FRNRAP. Between the trimmed V and J ends, which lost 1 base and 0 bases, there was a span of 9 bases. Here the CDR3 DNA reads TGTGCTAGTGGTTTGGCTCTCGGGGTGAACACTGAAGCTTTCTTT. Translating gives CASGLALGVNTEAFF.

This clone has only a few counts. This chain joins TRBV28 and TRBJ2-7; unclear D gene. Germline V lookup: CDR1 MDHEN, CDR2 SYDVKM. V was shortened by 6 bases and J by 6 bases, with 9 bases between the two germline ends. The CDR3 length is 11 residues. The CDR3 DNA follows: TGTGCCAGCAGGGAATCCGGCGAGCAGTACTTC. This encodes CASRESGEQYF.

The chain is built from TRBV5-4 and TRBJ2-5; D perhaps matches TRBD2 (6 bases). Germline-derived CDR1 and CDR2 are SGHNT and YYREEE (reference sequence). V was shortened by 1 base and J by 4 bases, with 17 bases between the two germline ends. The CDR3 consists of 16 residues. This CDR3 is CASSLMSGVGVETQYF. CDR3 nucleotides: TGTGCCAGCAGCTTGATGTCGGGGGTGGGCGTAGAGACCCAGTACTTC.

This clone has a handful of counts. The chain employs TRBV27 and TRBJ2-5; tentatively, D is TRBD2 (5 bases). The CDR3 is made up of 14 amino acids. In germline, CDR1 is MNHEY, CDR2 SMNVEV (reference sequence). The V end lost 3 bases, the J end lost 5 bases, and 13 bases lay between the germline ends. The CDR3 region has the DNA TGTGCCAGCAGTTTCGAGGGCCCCAATGAGACCCAGTACTTC. Its protein is CASSFEGPNETQYF.

This clone was counted a few times. The chain uses TRBV14 and TRBJ2-1, with TRBD2 matching over 7 bases. Per germline, CDR1 SGHDN and CDR2 FVKESK. The CDR3 totals 15 residues. V dropped 4 bases and J dropped 2; count of bases not matched to a gene: 5. CDR3 loop: CASSPPRGAYNEQFF. The CDR3 DNA reads as TGTGCCAGCAGCCCCCCTCGGGGGGCCTACAATGAGCAGTTCTTC.

The rearrangement uses TRBV20-1 and TRBJ2-7, with a possible D match to TRBD2 (5 bases). This CDR3 is built from 11 residues. The germline CDR1 and CDR2 sequences are DFQATT and SNEGSKA (reference sequence). The V gene lost 6 bases and the J gene lost 7 bases, with 13 bases spanning the gap. Here the CDR3 reads CSATPTKEQYF. In nucleotides, the CDR3 is TGCAGTGCCACCCCGACTAAGGAGCAGTACTTC.

This clone was detected only a few times. The chain employs TRBV5-1 and TRBJ2-7; D not resolved. Between the trimmed V and J ends, which lost 0 bases and 5 bases, there was a span of 6 bases. CDR3 length: 12 amino acids. Germline V gene sequence: CDR1 SGHRS, CDR2 YFSETQ. The CDR3 loop is CASSLGVNEQYF. The CDR3 DNA sequence: TGCGCCAGCAGCTTGGGAGTGAACGAGCAGTACTTC.

This clone was detected a few times. The chain recombines TRBV29-1 with TRBJ2-2; D may be TRBD2 (5 bases). The CDR3 contains 12 residues. V lost 5 bases and J 1 base, leaving 5 bases between the germline ends. The V gene's germline CDR1 is SQVTM and CDR2 ANQGSEA. CDR3 DNA: TGCAGCGTTCGGGGGAACACCGGGGAGCTGTTTTTT. Its translation is CSVRGNTGELFF.

The chain links TRBV6-6 to TRBJ1-2; the D is unclear. The length of the CDR3 is 11 residues. V gave up 0 bases and J gave up 9 bases, with 5 bases separating them. Germline V gene lookup returns CDR1 MNHNY and CDR2 SVGAGI (reference sequence). CDR3 nucleotides: TGTGCCAGCAGTTACTCGAGTAGCTACACCTTC. It encodes CASSYSSSYTF.

The table lists this clone with a few counts. The chain couples TRBV10-3 to TRBJ2-3, with D perhaps TRBD2 (6 bases). The CDR3 is 12 amino acids. Trimming took 8 bases from V and 4 from J, leaving 10 bases between them. Germline lookup yields CDR1 ENHRY and CDR2 SYGVKD. CDR3 nucleotides: TGTGCCATCCGGGGGTTCTCAGATACGCAGTATTTT. This sequence encodes CAIRGFSDTQYF.